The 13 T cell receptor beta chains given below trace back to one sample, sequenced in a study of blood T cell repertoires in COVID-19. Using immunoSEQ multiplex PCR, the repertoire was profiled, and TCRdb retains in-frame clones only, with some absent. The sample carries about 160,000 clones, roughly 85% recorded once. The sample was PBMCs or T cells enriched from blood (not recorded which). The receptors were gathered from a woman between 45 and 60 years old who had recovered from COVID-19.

CDR3 sequence (DNA): TGTGCCAGCAGCCTAGATACGCAGTATTTT. It translates to CASSLDTQYF. The chain employs TRBV2 and TRBJ2-3; D unclear. Germline V gene sequence: CDR1 SNHLY, CDR2 FYNNEI. V was pared by 6 bases and J by 5 bases, with 3 bases between. The CDR3 sequence is 10 residues long. Full variable domain (rest looked up from reference TRBV2 and TRBJ2-3): EPEVTQTPSHQVTQMGQEVILRCVPISNHLYFYWYRQILGQKVEFLVSFYNNEISEKSEIFDDQFSVERPDGSNFTLKIRSTKLEDSAMYFCASSLDTQYFGPGTRLTVL.

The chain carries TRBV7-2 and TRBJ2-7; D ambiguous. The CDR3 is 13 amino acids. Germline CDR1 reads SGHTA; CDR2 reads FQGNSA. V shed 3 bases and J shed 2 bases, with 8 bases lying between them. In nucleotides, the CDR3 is TGTGCCAGCAGCTTCGGCCGGGCCTACGAGCAGTACGTC. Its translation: CASSFGRAYEQYV.

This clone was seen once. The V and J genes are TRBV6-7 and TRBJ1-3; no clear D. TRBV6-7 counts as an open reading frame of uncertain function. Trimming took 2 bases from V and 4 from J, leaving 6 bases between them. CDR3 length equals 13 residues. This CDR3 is CASSYPRGNTIYF. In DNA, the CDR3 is TGTGCCAGCAGTTACCCCCGGGGAAACACCATATATTTT.

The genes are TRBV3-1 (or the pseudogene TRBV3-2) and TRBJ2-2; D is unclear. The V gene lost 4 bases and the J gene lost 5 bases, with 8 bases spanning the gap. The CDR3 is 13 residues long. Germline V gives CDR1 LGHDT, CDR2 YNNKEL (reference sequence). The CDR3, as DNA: TGTGCCAGCAGCCCCTCGAGAACCGGGGAGCTGTTTTTT. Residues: CASSPSRTGELFF.

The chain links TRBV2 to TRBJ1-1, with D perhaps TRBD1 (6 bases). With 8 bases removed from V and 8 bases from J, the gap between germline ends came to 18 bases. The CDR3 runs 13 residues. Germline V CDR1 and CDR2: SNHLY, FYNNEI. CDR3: CASGIRGGEEAFF. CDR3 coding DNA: TGTGCCAGCGGAATCCGAGGGGGAGAGGAAGCTTTCTTT.

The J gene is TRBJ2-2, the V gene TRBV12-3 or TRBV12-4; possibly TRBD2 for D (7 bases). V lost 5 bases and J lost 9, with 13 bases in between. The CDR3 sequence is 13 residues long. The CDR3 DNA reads TGTGCCAGCAGTCCGGGGGGCGCCCGGGAGCTGTTTTTT. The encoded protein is CASSPGGARELFF.

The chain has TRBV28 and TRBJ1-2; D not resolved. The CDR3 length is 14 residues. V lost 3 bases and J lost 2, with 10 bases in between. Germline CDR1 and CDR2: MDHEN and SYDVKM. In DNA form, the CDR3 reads TGTGCCAGCAGTTTTGTACAGACCAACTATGGCTACACCTTC. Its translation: CASSFVQTNYGYTF.

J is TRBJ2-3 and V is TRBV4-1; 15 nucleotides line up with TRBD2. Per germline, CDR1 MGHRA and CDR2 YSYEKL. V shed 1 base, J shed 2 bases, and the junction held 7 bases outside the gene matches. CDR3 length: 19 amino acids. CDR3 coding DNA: TGCGCCAGCAGCCAAGGGGGACTAGCGGGAGGTAGGCACACAGATACGCAGTATTTT. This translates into CASSQGGLAGGRHTDTQYF.

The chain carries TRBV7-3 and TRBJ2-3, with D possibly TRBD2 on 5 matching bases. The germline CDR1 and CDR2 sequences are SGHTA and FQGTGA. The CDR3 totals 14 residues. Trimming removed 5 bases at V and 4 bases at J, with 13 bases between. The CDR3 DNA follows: TGTGCCAGCAGCCCCATGGGAGCCCCAGATACGCAGTATTTT. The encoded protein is CASSPMGAPDTQYF.

This CDR3 reads CASSPPSARDNSPLHF. The CDR3 region has the DNA TGTGCCAGCTCACCACCATCAGCGAGGGATAATTCACCCCTCCACTTT. The chain recombines TRBV18 with TRBJ1-6, with D unclear. Between the trimmed V and J ends, which lost 0 bases and 5 bases, there was a span of 11 bases. Germline V gives CDR1 KGHSH, CDR2 LQKENI. The CDR3 is made up of 16 amino acids.

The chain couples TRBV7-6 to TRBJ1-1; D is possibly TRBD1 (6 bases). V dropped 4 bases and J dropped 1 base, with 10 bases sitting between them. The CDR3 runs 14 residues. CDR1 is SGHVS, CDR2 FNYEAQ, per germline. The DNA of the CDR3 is TGTGCCAGCAGCTCCTTGACAGGGAACACTGAAGCTTTCTTT. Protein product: CASSSLTGNTEAFF.

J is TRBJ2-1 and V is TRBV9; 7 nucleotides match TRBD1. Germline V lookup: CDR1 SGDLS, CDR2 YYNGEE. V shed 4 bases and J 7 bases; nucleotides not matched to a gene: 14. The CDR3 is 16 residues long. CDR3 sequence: CASSPFGQVFMNEQFF. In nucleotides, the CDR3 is TGTGCCAGCAGCCCCTTCGGACAGGTTTTTATGAATGAGCAGTTCTTC.

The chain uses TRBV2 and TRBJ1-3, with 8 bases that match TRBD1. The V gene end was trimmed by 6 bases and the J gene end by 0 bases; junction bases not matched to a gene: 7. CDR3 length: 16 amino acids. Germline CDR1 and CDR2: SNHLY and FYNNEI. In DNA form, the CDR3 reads TGTGCCAGCAGGCTCACAGGGGGTGGCTCTGGAAACACCATATATTTT. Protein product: CASRLTGGGSGNTIYF.